Presented here are 16 T cell receptor beta chains from one specimen sequenced in a study of response to subunit inactivated influenza vaccine. One entry per CDR3 protein, called by TCRdb with MiXCR from the RT-PCR reads. The sample contains some 640,000 distinct CDR3 sequences, around 14% of which appear only once. Sequences were derived from PBMCs from blood, sampled 14 days before vaccination. The receptors stem from a man in his fifties or sixties who received an inactivated influenza vaccine.

The chain has TRBV4-3 and TRBJ2-7; TRBD2 matches at 14 bases. With V trimmed by 0 bases and J by 3 bases, 7 bases remained unmatched. Germline CDR1 LGHNA, CDR2 YSLEER. The CDR3 totals 18 residues. CDR3 DNA sequence: TGCGCCAGCAGCCAAGAATGGACTAGCGGGGGGCTAATCTACGAGCAGTACTTC. Its protein product is CASSQEWTSGGLIYEQYF.

This clonotype was detected a few times. J is TRBJ2-4 and V is TRBV15, with D perhaps TRBD1 (6 bases). There are 15 residues in the CDR3. Germline CDR1 reads LNHNV; CDR2 reads YYDKDF (reference sequence). Trimming stripped 0 bases from V and 4 bases from J, with 10 bases between. CDR3 loop: CATSRDRQGKNIQYF. For the CDR3, the DNA is TGTGCCACCAGCAGAGATAGGCAGGGGAAAAACATTCAGTACTTC.

This clonotype was counted between two and nine times. The chain combines TRBV12-3 or TRBV12-4 with TRBJ1-3; D gene uncertain. With 2 bases removed from V and 0 bases from J, the gap between germline ends came to 5 bases. The CDR3 has 14 residues. CDR3 protein: CASSLWDSGNTIYF. The CDR3 region has the DNA TGTGCCAGCAGTTTATGGGACTCTGGAAACACCATATATTTT.

This clonotype was counted ten times or more. The chain links TRBV7-2 to TRBJ1-3; no firm D call. Germline V gene sequence: CDR1 SGHTA, CDR2 FQGNSA. CDR3 length: 15 residues. V lost 1 base to trimming and J lost 3 bases, with 10 bases between them. The CDR3 spells CASSLEIRSGNTIYF. The CDR3 DNA sequence: TGTGCCAGCAGCTTAGAGATCCGGAGTGGAAACACCATATATTTT. Filled out from reference TRBV7-2 and TRBJ1-3, the complete variable domain reads GAGVSQSPSNKVTEKGKDVELRCDPISGHTALYWYRQSLGQGLEFLIYFQGNSAPDKSGLPSDRFSAERTGGSVSTLTIQRTQQEDSAVYLCASSLEIRSGNTIYFGEGSWLTVV.

This clonotype has a handful of counts. This chain connects TRBV27 to TRBJ2-1; 11 bases fit TRBD2. The CDR3 sequence is 16 residues long. From germline, CDR1 is MNHEY and CDR2 SMNVEV (reference sequence). V trimming: 5 bases; J trimming: 4 bases; junction bases outside the gene matches: 7. In nucleotides, the CDR3 is TGTGCCAGCAGTCTTATAGGGACTAGCGGTTACAATGAGCAGTTCTTC. Translated, it gives CASSLIGTSGYNEQFF.

This clonotype occurred many times. The chain combines TRBV12-3 or TRBV12-4 with TRBJ1-5, with D perhaps matching TRBD1 (5 bases). The CDR3 is 16 residues long. V was trimmed by 2 bases and J by 0 bases, leaving 11 bases between them. This chain's CDR3 is CASSLLPGISNQPQHF. The CDR3 DNA sequence: TGTGCCAGCAGTTTACTGCCAGGGATTAGCAATCAGCCCCAGCATTTT.

This clonotype appeared a single time. This chain connects TRBV27 to TRBJ1-5, with no clear D. CDR1 is MNHEY and CDR2 is SMNVEV in the germline V gene (reference sequence). The CDR3 spans 13 residues. Trimming shortened V by 0 bases and J by 9 bases, and 9 bases separated the two germline ends. The CDR3 DNA reads as TGTGCCAGCAGTTTATCTGGGATAGGGCCCCAGCATTTT. It yields the protein CASSLSGIGPQHF.

This clonotype was seen more than once but under ten times. The chain employs TRBV29-1 and TRBJ2-1; D call uncertain. The V end was cut by 5 bases, the J end by 7 bases, with 15 bases between. The CDR3 consists of 13 residues. Germline CDR1 SQVTM, CDR2 ANQGSEA. This CDR3 is CSVPRPGGNEQFF. DNA for the CDR3: TGCAGCGTTCCCCGACCAGGCGGAAATGAGCAGTTCTTC.

In its sample, this clonotype was seen a few times. The chain links TRBV20-1 to TRBJ1-5; tentatively, D is TRBD1 (6 bases). The CDR3 sequence is 13 residues long. The V gene lost 0 bases and the J gene lost 4 bases, with 7 bases spanning the gap. In germline, CDR1 is DFQATT, CDR2 SNEGSKA (reference sequence). In DNA, the CDR3 is TGCAGTGCTAGAGAGACAGGTAATCAGCCCCAGCATTTT. Translated, it gives CSARETGNQPQHF.

This clonotype was observed a handful of times. This chain connects TRBV7-8 to TRBJ2-1, with D maybe TRBD2 (5 bases). Trimming pared 1 base from V and 2 bases from J, leaving 12 bases between. Germline lookup yields CDR1 SGHVS and CDR2 FQNEAQ. The CDR3 loop spans 16 amino acids. The chain's CDR3 is CASSLEVGATYNEQFF. The CDR3 DNA is TGTGCCAGCAGCTTAGAGGTGGGAGCAACCTACAATGAGCAGTTCTTC.

This chain links TRBV28 with TRBJ2-5; 7 bases are a match to TRBD2. This CDR3 contains 16 residues. Germline loops: CDR1 MDHEN, CDR2 SYDVKM. V lost 4 bases, J lost 3 bases, and 11 bases stayed unmatched. Written as DNA, the CDR3 is TGTGCCAGCAGTTCCCTAGCGGATCGGAAGAAAGAGACCCAGTACTTC. It specifies CASSSLADRKKETQYF.

The V gene is TRBV12-3 or TRBV12-4, the J gene TRBJ1-2; 8 bases fit TRBD1. Losses at the gene ends were 5 bases for V and 8 bases for J; bases not matched to a gene: 16. The CDR3 length is 16 residues. The CDR3: CASSPRTGYALRGYTF. The CDR3 DNA reads as TGTGCCAGCAGTCCCAGGACAGGGTACGCCCTTAGGGGCTACACCTTC.

As to this clonotype: It may be a read error: a sequence one base away is much more abundant. The chain is built from TRBV5-1 and TRBJ2-1; D is uncertain. This CDR3 comprises 15 residues. Germline loops: CDR1 SGHRS, CDR2 YFSETQ. V was pared by 0 bases and J by 0 bases, with 7 bases between. Here the CDR3 DNA reads TGCGCCAGCAGCTTGGAAGCGTCCTCCTACAATGAGCAGTTCTTC. Protein product: CASSLEASSYNEQFF. Using reference TRBV5-1 and TRBJ2-1 for the parts outside the CDR3, the full variable domain is KAGVTQTPRYLIKTRGQQVTLSCSPISGHRSVSWYQQTPGQGLQFLFEYFSETQRNKGNFPGRFSGRQFSNSRSEMNVSTLELGDSALYLCASSLEASSYNEQFFGPGTRLTVL.

V gene TRBV28 combines with J gene TRBJ2-7, with D perhaps assigned TRBD1 or TRBD2 (5 bases each). V was cut by 7 bases and J by 5 bases, with 21 bases left in between. CDR3 length: 15 residues. Germline CDR1 reads MDHEN; CDR2 reads SYDVKM. The CDR3 DNA reads TGTGCCAGCACCGCACTTTGGGACGGACTCCACGAGCAGTACTTC. Its protein is CASTALWDGLHEQYF.

There are many counts of this clonotype. The gene calls are TRBV5-1 and TRBJ1-1, with a weak D call TRBD1 (5 bases). The V gene's germline CDR1 is SGHRS and CDR2 YFSETQ. The CDR3 runs to 15 residues. V was trimmed by 1 base and J by 6 bases, leaving 16 bases between them. The CDR3 region has the DNA TGCGCCAGCAGCTTGCAGCAGGGCCCGAGGTCTGAAGCTTTCTTT. It translates to CASSLQQGPRSEAFF.

The rearrangement uses TRBV20-1 and TRBJ2-3; D unresolved. Per germline, CDR1 DFQATT and CDR2 SNEGSKA (reference sequence). V lost 7 bases to trimming and J lost 0 bases, with 8 bases between them. The CDR3 is 12 residues long. The CDR3 sequence: CSVIPSTDTQYF. The CDR3 nucleotides read TGCAGTGTCATCCCCAGCACAGATACGCAGTATTTT.